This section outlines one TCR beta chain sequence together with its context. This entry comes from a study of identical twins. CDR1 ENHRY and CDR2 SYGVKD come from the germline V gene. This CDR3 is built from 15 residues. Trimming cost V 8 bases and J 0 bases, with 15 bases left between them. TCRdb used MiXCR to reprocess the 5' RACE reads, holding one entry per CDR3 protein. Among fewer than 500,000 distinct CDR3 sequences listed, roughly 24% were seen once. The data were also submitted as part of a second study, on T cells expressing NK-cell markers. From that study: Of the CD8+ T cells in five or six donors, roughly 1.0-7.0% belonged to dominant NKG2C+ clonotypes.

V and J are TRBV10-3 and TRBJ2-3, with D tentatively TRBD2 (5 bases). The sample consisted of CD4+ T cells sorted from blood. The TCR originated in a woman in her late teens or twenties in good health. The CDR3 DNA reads TGTGCCATCTCGGGTGGGAGTGACAGCACAGATACGCAGTATTTT. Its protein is CAISGGSDSTDTQYF.